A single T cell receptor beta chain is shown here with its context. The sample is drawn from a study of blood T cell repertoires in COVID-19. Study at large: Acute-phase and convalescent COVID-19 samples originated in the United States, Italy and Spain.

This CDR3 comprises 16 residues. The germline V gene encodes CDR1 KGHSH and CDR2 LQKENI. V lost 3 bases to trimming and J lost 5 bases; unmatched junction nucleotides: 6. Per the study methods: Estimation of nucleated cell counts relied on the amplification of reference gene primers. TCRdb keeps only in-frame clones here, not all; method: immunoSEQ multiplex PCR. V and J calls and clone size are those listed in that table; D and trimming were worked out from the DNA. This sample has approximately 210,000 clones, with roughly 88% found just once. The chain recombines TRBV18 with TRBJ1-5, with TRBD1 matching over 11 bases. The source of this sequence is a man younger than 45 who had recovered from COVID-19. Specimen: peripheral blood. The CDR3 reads CASSPPPGQGDQPQHF. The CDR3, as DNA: TGTGCCAGCTCACCTCCCCCGGGACAGGGGGATCAGCCCCAGCATTTT.